The following is a T cell receptor (beta chain) sequence with its context. Its antigen is as yet unknown. The CDR3 loop spans 13 amino acids. Trimming removed 9 bases from V and 2 bases from J, with 14 bases in between. Germline V gives CDR1 MDHEN, CDR2 SYDVKM. TCRB transcripts that were expressed got sequenced, as all of the isolated RNA had been reverse transcribed. Assay used: immunoSEQ multiplex PCR; TCRdb lists only in-frame clones, some missing. The table includes some 360,000 clones, 8.5% to 10% detected once. This entry comes from a study of beta chain features in type 1 diabetes. Study-level points and caveats: Across patients, naive, central memory and Treg TCRB repertoires exhibited apparently greater similarity than was observed across healthy donors. Moderately but significantly shorter TCRB CDR3s were found in Type 1 diabetes patients in all four CD4+ subsets.

Sequencing was done on a sample of central memory CD4+ T cells from blood. The TCR sequence derives from a man aged 25-40 years with type 1 diabetes. This rearrangement joins TRBV28 to TRBJ2-7, with D maybe TRBD2 (6 bases). The CDR3 sequence: CASTGEETYEQYF. The CDR3 bases are TGTGCCAGTACGGGGGAGGAAACCTACGAGCAGTACTTC. The whole variable domain, filled in from reference TRBV28 and TRBJ2-7, reads DVKVTQSSRYLVKRTGEKVFLECVQDMDHENMFWYRQDPGLGLRLIYFSYDVKMKEKGDIPEGYSVSREKKERFSLILESASTNQTSMYLCASTGEETYEQYFGPGTRLTVT.